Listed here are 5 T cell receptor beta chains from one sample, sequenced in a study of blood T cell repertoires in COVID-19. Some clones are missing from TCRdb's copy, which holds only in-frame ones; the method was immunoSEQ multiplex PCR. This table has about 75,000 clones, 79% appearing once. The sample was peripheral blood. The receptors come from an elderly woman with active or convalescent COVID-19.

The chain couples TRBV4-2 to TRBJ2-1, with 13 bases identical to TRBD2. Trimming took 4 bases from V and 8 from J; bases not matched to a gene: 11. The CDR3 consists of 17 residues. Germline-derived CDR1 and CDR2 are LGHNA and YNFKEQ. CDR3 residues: CASSPRLAGGIIHEQFF. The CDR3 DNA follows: TGTGCCAGCAGCCCCAGACTAGCGGGGGGAATCATCCATGAGCAGTTCTTC.

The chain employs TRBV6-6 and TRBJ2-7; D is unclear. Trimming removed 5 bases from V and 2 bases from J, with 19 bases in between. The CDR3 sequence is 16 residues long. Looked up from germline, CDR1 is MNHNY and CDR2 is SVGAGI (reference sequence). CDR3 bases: TGTGCCAGCAGTCAATCCCCCCTAGGTTGGGCCTACGAGCAGTACTTC. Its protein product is CASSQSPLGWAYEQYF.

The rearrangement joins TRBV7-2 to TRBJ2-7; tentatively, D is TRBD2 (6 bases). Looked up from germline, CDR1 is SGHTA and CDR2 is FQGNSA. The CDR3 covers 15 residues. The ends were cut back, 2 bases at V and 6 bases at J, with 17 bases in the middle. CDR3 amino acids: CASSLNSLVGGEQYF. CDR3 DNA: TGTGCCAGCAGCTTAAATTCGTTGGTGGGGGGCGAGCAGTACTTC.

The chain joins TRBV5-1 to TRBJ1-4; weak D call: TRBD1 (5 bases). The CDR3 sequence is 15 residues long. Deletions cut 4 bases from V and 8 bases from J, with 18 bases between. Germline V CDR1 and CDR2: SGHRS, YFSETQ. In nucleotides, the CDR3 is TGCGCCAGCAGCGGGGGGACCGTCCCATTAGAAAAACTGTTTTTT. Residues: CASSGGTVPLEKLFF.

The CDR3 loop reads CASSGTGVLSYEQYF. As DNA, the CDR3 is TGTGCCAGCAGTGGGACAGGGGTCCTCTCCTACGAGCAGTACTTC. This chain joins TRBV27 and TRBJ2-7; 10 bases align to TRBD1. V was pared by 5 bases and J by 0 bases, with 4 bases of the junction left unmatched. Per the germline V gene, CDR1 is MNHEY and CDR2 is SMNVEV (reference sequence). The CDR3 consists of 15 residues.